This TCR beta chain stems from a study of control samples from healthy donors and cancer patients. The protocol was immunoSEQ multiplex PCR, while the TCRdb copy is restricted to in-frame clones and leaves out a portion. This table holds 90,000 to 100,000 clones, approximately 82% found once. The sample was blood. The TCR was taken from a man aged 60 to 69 in good health.

The CDR3 region is CASSYGGQNYGYTF. The DNA of the CDR3 is TGTGCCAGCAGCTACGGTGGACAGAATTATGGCTACACCTTC. The chain recombines TRBV5-6 with TRBJ1-2; possibly TRBD1 for D (6 bases). Trimming stripped 3 bases from V and 5 bases from J, with 14 bases between. Germline V lookup: CDR1 SGHDT, CDR2 YYEEEE. This CDR3 spans 14 amino acids. The variable domain in full, completed from reference TRBV5-6 and TRBJ1-2, reads DAGVTQSPTHLIKTRGQQVTLRCSPKSGHDTVSWYQQALGQGPQFIFQYYEEEERQRGNFPDRFSGHQFPNYSSELNVNALLLGDSALYLCASSYGGQNYGYTFGSGTRLTVV.